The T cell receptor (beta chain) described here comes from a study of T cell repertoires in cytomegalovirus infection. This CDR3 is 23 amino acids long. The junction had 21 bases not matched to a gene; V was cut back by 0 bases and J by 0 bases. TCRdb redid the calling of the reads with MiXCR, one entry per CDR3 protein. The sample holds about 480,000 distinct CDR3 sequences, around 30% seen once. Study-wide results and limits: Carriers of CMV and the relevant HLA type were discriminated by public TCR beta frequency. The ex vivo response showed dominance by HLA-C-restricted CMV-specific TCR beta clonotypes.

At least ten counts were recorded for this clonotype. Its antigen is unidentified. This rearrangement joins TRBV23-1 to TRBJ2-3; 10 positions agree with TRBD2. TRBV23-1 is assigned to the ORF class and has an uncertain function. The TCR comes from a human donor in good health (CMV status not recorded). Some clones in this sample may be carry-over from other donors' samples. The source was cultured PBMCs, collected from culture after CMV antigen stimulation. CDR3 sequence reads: CASSQSIGTSESLGPRSTDTQYF. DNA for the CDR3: TGCGCCAGCAGTCAATCTATCGGGACTAGCGAAAGTTTAGGGCCTAGAAGCACAGATACGCAGTATTTT.